The table lists the clone carrying this TCR beta chain with a few counts. Its antigen is not identified. The data stem from a study of HIV-infected patients and healthy controls. The study, taken as a whole, reports: In healthy controls, MAIT alpha CDR3s were common; in HIV+ repertoires, severely depleted. With just sixteen HIV-infected individuals processed, the findings' generality was considered strongly limited. HIV-infected patients shared fewer CDR3 sequences between individuals than healthy controls.

Roughly three months, about 14 weeks, into antiretroviral therapy, follow-up blood was collected. No cell fractionation was done, so the repertoire covers all unsorted peripheral blood T cells. About 500 ng RNA was reverse transcribed with alpha and beta constant-region primers. Separate chain-specific third strand synthesis with multiplexing indices produced the alpha and beta libraries. MiXCR, run by TCRdb on the 5' RACE reads, gives a single entry per CDR3 protein. The sample lists about 14,000 distinct CDR3 sequences; roughly 12% were seen once. This sample comprised blood, obtained during antiretroviral therapy. The source is an adult with HIV infection. The donor label of this sample is uncertain.

In DNA, the CDR3 is TGTGCCAGCAGTGATTGGTTCCGGGACCCTATTGCCAATGAGCAGTTCTTC. This sequence encodes CASSDWFRDPIANEQFF. V is TRBV6-1 and J is TRBJ2-1; either TRBD1 or TRBD2 may fit D (5 bases each). This CDR3 is built from 17 residues. Germline V gene data show CDR1 as MNHNS and CDR2 as SASEGT. Trimming removed 3 bases from V and 6 bases from J, with 21 bases in between.